Following are 9 T cell receptor beta chains from one sample sequenced in a study of blood T cell repertoires in COVID-19 (dated by TCRdb to about 2020). The receptor library was made with the immunoSEQ multiplex PCR assay. TCRdb took this table from immuneACCESS and kept in-frame rearrangements with V and J called. Such tables lack part of the clones; where checked against another copy, unresolved V genes explain under half of the gap, and the rest is unexplained. A total of 150,000 or so clones appear in this sample, about 82% of them only once. The ten largest account for around 7% of the sample. The sequenced sample was peripheral blood. These receptors all stem from a man over 45 with active or convalescent COVID-19.

The chain joins TRBV5-1 to TRBJ2-1; 8 bases agree with TRBD2. J gave up 4 bases and V 6 bases, and 6 bases lay outside the gene matches. There are 14 residues in the CDR3. Germline CDR1 reads SGHRS; CDR2 reads YFSETQ. The CDR3 coding sequence is TGCGCCAGCAAGCGGGAGCTCGGGTACAATGAGCAGTTCTTC. The encoded protein is CASKRELGYNEQFF.

The chain combines TRBV6-2 or TRBV6-3 with TRBJ2-1; 11 bases line up with TRBD1. The V gene's germline CDR1 is MNHEY and CDR2 SVGEGT. V trimming: 6 bases; J trimming: 6 bases; junction bases outside the gene matches: 10. The CDR3 extends over 16 amino acids. CDR3 sequence (DNA): TGTGCCAGCAGCGATGGGGCCGGGACAGGGGGCAATGAGCAGTTCTTC. Its protein is CASSDGAGTGGNEQFF.

The table lists this clone with a few counts. The chain couples TRBV6-5 to TRBJ2-7, with D possibly being TRBD1 (6 bases). The CDR3 covers 15 residues. Looked up from germline, CDR1 is MNHEY and CDR2 is SVGAGI. V was pared by 5 bases and J by 3 bases, with 17 bases between. The CDR3 sequence: CASSPVGQRNYEQYF. The CDR3 DNA reads as TGTGCCAGCAGTCCGGTCGGACAGAGAAACTACGAGCAGTACTTC.

The CDR3 sequence is CAISTIPRVAFEFEDEQFF. The DNA of the CDR3 is TGTGCCATCAGCACTATCCCTAGGGTAGCGTTTGAGTTTGAGGATGAGCAGTTCTTC. The chain is built from TRBV10-3 and TRBJ2-1; D may be TRBD2 (5 bases). V was clipped by 6 bases and J by 8 bases, with 32 bases between them. This CDR3 comprises 19 residues. Germline-derived CDR1 and CDR2 are ENHRY and SYGVKD.

CDR3 sequence: CAMNRFGPGELFF. CDR3 nucleotides: TGTGCCATGAACAGGTTTGGACCCGGGGAGCTGTTTTTT. This chain connects TRBV2 to TRBJ2-2; weak D call: TRBD1 (5 bases). Trimming took off 10 bases at V and 6 bases at J, with 15 bases between the two ends. Per germline, CDR1 SNHLY and CDR2 FYNNEI. The length of the CDR3 is 13 residues.

This clone was seen only once. The V call is TRBV4-2, the J call TRBJ2-1, with 13 bases identical to TRBD2. This CDR3 has 15 amino acids. The germline CDR1 and CDR2 sequences are LGHNA and YNFKEQ. After removal of 5 bases from V and 9 bases from J, the junction contained 7 bases not matched to a gene. The CDR3 nucleotides read TGTGCCAGCAGCTCTGGGACTAGCGGGGTTTCTGAGCAGTTCTTC. Translation gives CASSSGTSGVSEQFF.

J is TRBJ2-7 and V is TRBV7-3; D perhaps matches TRBD1 (7 bases). This CDR3 spans 14 amino acids. CDR1 is SGHTA, CDR2 FQGTGA, per germline. V was clipped by 5 bases and J by 3 bases, with 14 bases between them. The CDR3 region is CASSGQGGHYEQYF. Here the CDR3 DNA reads TGTGCCAGCAGCGGCCAGGGGGGACACTACGAGCAGTACTTC.

The chain couples TRBV7-9 to TRBJ1-2; D is ambiguous. The CDR3 sequence is 16 residues long. Trimming left V 4 bases short and J 1 base short, with 16 bases between. Germline assignment: CDR1 SEHNR and CDR2 FQNEAQ (reference sequence). This CDR3 reads CASSSKFIYSNYGYTF. The CDR3 DNA reads as TGTGCCAGCAGCTCAAAATTCATTTACAGTAACTATGGCTACACCTTC.

The chain joins TRBV11-2 to TRBJ2-2; TRBD1 is a possible D gene (5 bases). Trimming removed 6 bases at V and 7 bases at J, with 15 bases between. The CDR3 has 14 amino acids. Germline V CDR1 and CDR2: SGHAT, FQNNGV. The CDR3 is CASRPIGDGGELFF. The CDR3 coding sequence is TGTGCCAGCAGGCCGATAGGGGATGGCGGGGAGCTGTTTTTT.